This T cell receptor beta chain was documented in a study of T cells after posttransplantation cyclophosphamide (TCRdb year 2016). Study-wide context: T cell repertoire reconstitution was tracked by TRB sequencing after myeloablative bone marrow transplantation in which posttransplantation cyclophosphamide was used as GVHD prophylaxis. Samples from 30 to 40 PTCy-treated patients and roughly 17 related bone marrow donors of those patients were subjected to antigen receptor sequencing. Blood from all 30 or so PTCy patients with 1-year posttransplant specimens was subjected to TRB sequencing. Up to 3 additional blood samples from 2 to 5.2 years after transplant were also TRB-sequenced in 3 patients, as was pretransplant blood from 4 patients. Because TRA and TRB clonality correlated tightly in fewer than ten samples, the subsequent TCR analyses were limited to TRB only. Public TRB sequences were queried against a database of over 3,000 sequences associated with responses to pathogens, tumor antigens, self-antigens and alloantigens. The paper as a whole reports these results and caveats: Across roughly 49 patients, TRB clonality was highly associated with recipient CMV seropositivity and CMV reactivation, and diversity in PTCy patients was similar to diversity in CNI/methotrexate controls. The TRB repertoires of T cells infiltrating skin or GI tract showed only limited overlap with the TRB repertoires of T cells in blood. Donor-recipient similarity was low at 1-2 months but increased during the first year, and donor CD8+ memory clones often dominated later blood repertoires.

To note about this clone: Its antigen remains undetermined. Per-base qualities were not stored, and no clone one base away is much larger.

Genomic DNA was used for TRB sequencing, which was performed with the immunoSEQ assay at survey resolution or with the hsTCRB kit. In the original analysis: The immunoSEQ software was used for initial read processing, and the LymphoSeq R package was used for repertoire analyses. Clonality was computed as 1 minus normalized Shannon entropy; Gini coefficient was also calculated for each TRB dataset. Phenotypes of unsorted samples were inferred by mapping TRB sequences from sorted subsets of the recipient or donor onto unsorted samples of the same recipient. TCRdb limited this immuneACCESS table to in-frame rearrangements with V and J called. A share of clones is missing; checked studies link under half to unresolved V genes, and the rest is unexplained. D and trimming were read from the DNA, whereas the V and J calls and clone size are those reported in that table. The sample table holds 9,000 to 15,000 clones, of which under 2.5% were seen once. The ten largest make up 15% to 18% of the sample.

The sample's treatment or condition label, decoded: high-dose cyclophosphamide on days +3 and +4 as single-agent GVHD prophylaxis. For conditioning, the PTCy patients got busulfan and fludarabine, then a related or unrelated marrow graft, followed by cyclophosphamide on days +3 and +4. The PTCy-treated patients were drawn from a prospective, multi-institutional clinical trial. Peripheral blood and bone marrow mononuclear cells were isolated by Ficoll-Hypaque density centrifugation and were cryopreserved. This specimen consisted of PBMCs, obtained after allogeneic stem cell transplant with posttransplant cyclophosphamide. This sequence originates from a young adult male patient who received an allogeneic stem cell transplant from a related donor, was CMV-positive, and had no GVHD. In patients who had a transplant, some T cells may come from the graft donor.

This receptor carries the CDR3 CASSYSERIGYNEQFF. The bases read TGTGCCAGCAGTTACTCGGAGAGGATAGGTTACAATGAGCAGTTCTTC. The rearrangement joined TRBV6-5 to TRBJ2-1; too little of a D gene remains to name it. From the cysteine through the phenylalanine, the CDR3 covers 16 amino acids. The DNA shown is the 48-base CDR3, in frame from base 1. V gives up 0 bases and J gives up 4 bases, and the segment between their germline ends measures 13 bases. In the germline V gene, CDR1 corresponds to MNHEY and CDR2 to SVGAGI.